What follows are 5 T cell receptor beta chains derived from one specimen sequenced in a study of T cells in Graves' hyperthyroidism and ophthalmopathy. From RNA transcripts, TCR beta CDR3 regions were amplified. HTBI primers were employed in a first-round RT-PCR of the TCR CDR3. MiXCR, applied by TCRdb to the multiplex PCR reads, yields one record per CDR3 protein. The sample contains a few hundred thousand distinct CDR3 sequences, around 46% of which appear only once. Specimen: peripheral blood or thyroid tissue (not recorded which). The receptors here all came from an adult woman with Graves' disease, either hyperthyroidism or ophthalmopathy (not recorded which).

This clonotype appeared many times. J is TRBJ2-7 and V is TRBV7-6, with D perhaps matching TRBD2 (7 bases). Germline V gene data show CDR1 as SGHVS and CDR2 as FNYEAQ. This CDR3 contains 15 residues. Trimming stripped 4 bases from V and 2 bases from J, with 15 bases between. The CDR3 DNA follows: TGTGCCAGCAGCTGGGGAGGGGACATTCCCTACGAGCAGTACTTC. Translated: CASSWGGDIPYEQYF.

This clonotype was seen a few times. The rearrangement joins TRBV28 to TRBJ2-7; TRBD1 might be the D (5 bases). This CDR3 has 14 amino acids. Germline V gene data show CDR1 as MDHEN and CDR2 as SYDVKM. Deletions cut 4 bases from V and 2 bases from J, with 12 bases between. CDR3 protein: CASSSDQGPYEQYF. The CDR3 bases are TGTGCCAGCAGTTCTGACCAGGGCCCCTACGAGCAGTACTTC.

The chain has TRBV2 and TRBJ1-5; D may be TRBD1 (6 bases). The CDR3 covers 14 residues. In germline, CDR1 is SNHLY, CDR2 FYNNEI. V was cut by 11 bases and J by 2 bases, with 16 bases left in between. CDR3 region: CAEISSGGNQPQHF. The CDR3 bases are TGTGCCGAGATCTCTTCAGGGGGCAATCAGCCCCAGCATTTT.

The V gene is TRBV7-2, the J gene TRBJ2-5, with TRBD1 as a possible D gene (6 bases). The germline gives CDR1 SGHTA, CDR2 FQGNSA. Trimming left V 3 bases short and J 5 bases short, with 13 bases between. The CDR3 is 14 amino acids. The CDR3 bases are TGTGCCAGCAGCTTCCAATCAGGGGAGGAGACCCAGTACTTC. The encoded protein is CASSFQSGEETQYF.

This clonotype was seen many times. The chain links TRBV5-1 to TRBJ1-1; no firm D call. Germline values: CDR1 SGHRS, CDR2 YFSETQ. V lost 3 bases and J lost 2, with 14 bases in between. The CDR3 spans 15 residues. Here the CDR3 DNA reads TGCGCCAGCAGCTGGACCCCGGCGGCAAACACTGAAGCTTTCTTT. Its translation: CASSWTPAANTEAFF.